The subject of this entry is one T cell receptor beta chain. Its antigen is still unknown. This CDR3 region has 14 residues. CDR1 is KGHDR and CDR2 is SFDVKD in the germline V gene. TCRdb re-called the 5' RACE reads and catalogs CDR3 proteins one per entry, DNA excluded. The listing records around 210,000 distinct CDR3 sequences. The sample belongs to a study of monozygotic twins with inflammatory bowel disease. Study findings and constraints: The analysis yielded no support for one strong signal or clonotype associated with IBD.

The J gene is TRBJ2-1, the V gene TRBV24-1. The TCR originated in a human donor with ulcerative colitis or Crohn's disease, or a healthy co-twin of an affected twin (not recorded which). Sequenced material: blood. The CDR3: CATSVGSSYNEQFF.